This entry is about one T cell receptor (beta chain). The data are from a study of blood T cell repertoires in COVID-19. Overall study context: The United States, Italy and Spain were the sources of the acute and convalescent COVID-19 samples.

The V end lost 10 bases, the J end lost 4 bases, and 14 bases lay between the germline ends. CDR3 length: 13 residues. Germline loops: CDR1 SGHRS, CDR2 YFSETQ. The repertoire was sequenced with immunoSEQ multiplex PCR; TCRdb's copy has only in-frame clones and lacks some. The table lists around 200,000 clones, 85% to 90% of them singletons. The specimen was peripheral blood. The receptor's source is a man between 60 and 75 years old who had recovered from COVID-19. V is TRBV5-1 and J is TRBJ1-4, with D hard to call. The CDR3 loop is CASAGLVNEKLFF. The CDR3 DNA sequence: TGCGCCTCTGCGGGGTTGGTTAATGAAAAACTGTTTTTT. Drawing the rest from reference TRBV5-1 and TRBJ1-4, the complete variable domain is KAGVTQTPRYLIKTRGQQVTLSCSPISGHRSVSWYQQTPGQGLQFLFEYFSETQRNKGNFPGRFSGRQFSNSRSEMNVSTLELGDSALYLCASAGLVNEKLFFGSGTQLSVL.